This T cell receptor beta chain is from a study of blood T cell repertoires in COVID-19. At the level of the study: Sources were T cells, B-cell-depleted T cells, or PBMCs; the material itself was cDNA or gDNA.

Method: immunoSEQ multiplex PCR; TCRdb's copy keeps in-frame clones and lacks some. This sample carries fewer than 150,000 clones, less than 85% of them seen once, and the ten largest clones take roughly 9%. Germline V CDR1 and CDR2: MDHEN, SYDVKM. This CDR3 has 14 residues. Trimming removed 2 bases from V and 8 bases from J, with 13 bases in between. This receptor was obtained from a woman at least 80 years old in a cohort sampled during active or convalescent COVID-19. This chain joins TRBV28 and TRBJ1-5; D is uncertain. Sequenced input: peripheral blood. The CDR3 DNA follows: TGTGCCAGCAGTTTAATTACCCTAATGAAGCCCCAGCATTTT. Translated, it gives CASSLITLMKPQHF.